This T cell receptor beta chain originates from a study of T cells in Graves' hyperthyroidism and ophthalmopathy. The TCR beta CDR3 regions underwent amplification using RNA transcripts as the source. First-round RT-PCR with HTBI primers amplified the TCR CDR3 region. TCRdb re-analysed the multiplex PCR reads in MiXCR, keeping a single row per CDR3 protein. The sample records under 250,000 distinct CDR3 sequences, approximately 25% being singletons. The germline V and J ends were trimmed by 1 base and 2 bases, with 11 bases remaining between them. There are 15 residues in the CDR3. Per the germline V gene, CDR1 is MNHEY and CDR2 is SVGAGI.

V is TRBV6-5 and J is TRBJ2-5; maybe TRBD2 (7 bases). The sequencing input was blood. This receptor was identified in a woman aged 40 to 50 with Graves' ophthalmopathy. The DNA of the CDR3 is TGTGCCAGCAGTTACTTGGGAGGGGGACAAGAGACCCAGTACTTC. Protein sequence: CASSYLGGGQETQYF.